This T cell receptor (beta chain) was captured by sequencing in a study of metastatic and nonmetastatic thyroid tumors. TCRdb re-called the PCR reads with MiXCR. The sample gives under 50,000 clones, approximately 20% of which show up once; about an eighth is in the top ten. A few counts support this clone. What it binds is unknown. With a much larger clone just one base away, this may be a read error. Treatment of any kind had been given to no patient before thyroid surgery. Study results and limitations: When malignant thyroid tumors were compared with benign nodules, TCR beta diversity was reportedly significantly higher in the malignant tumors. This held in both blood and tumor samples.

Germline V lookup: CDR1 SGHRS, CDR2 YFSETQ. The germline V and J ends were trimmed by 4 bases and 8 bases, with 18 bases remaining between them. The CDR3 contains 14 residues. This TCR came from a female donor with papillary thyroid cancer or a benign thyroid nodule (not recorded which). Some clones in this sample may be carry-over from other donors' samples. Sample: tumor tissue. The V gene is TRBV5-1, the J gene TRBJ2-5; D is possibly TRBD2 (6 bases). CDR3 nucleotides: TGCGCCAGCAGCGGGGCGAGCGTGGGGACTACCCAGTACTTC. Protein sequence: CASSGASVGTTQYF.